These 4 T cell receptor beta chains were all obtained from the same sample, sequenced in a study of blood T cells in healthy people across ages. A second about 7 to 11 cycle PCR used barcoded and J-beta primers. TCRdb recomputed calls from the 5' RACE reads with MiXCR, one row per CDR3 protein. The profile shows about 720,000 distinct CDR3 sequences, more than 20% of them singletons. In addition, the sample was reused for a study of T cells of mothers and their children.

The sequencing sample was made of blood. These receptors were obtained from a boy between 10 and 17 years old in good health.

This clonotype was counted a few times. V and J are TRBV7-9 and TRBJ2-5, with D perhaps TRBD1 (6 bases). This CDR3 contains 16 residues. Per the germline V gene, CDR1 is SEHNR and CDR2 is FQNEAQ (reference sequence). Trimming shortened V by 0 bases and J by 5 bases, and 16 bases separated the two germline ends. Here the CDR3 reads CASSLAPGQTYETQYF. The DNA of the CDR3 is TGTGCCAGCAGCTTAGCCCCGGGACAAACCTACGAGACCCAGTACTTC.

This clonotype was picked up a small number of times. The V and J genes are TRBV6-5 and TRBJ1-4, with 7 bases lining up with TRBD1. Germline CDR1 MNHEY, CDR2 SVGAGI. This CDR3 has 14 amino acids. The trim removed 6 bases at V and 10 bases at J, leaving 11 bases unmatched. The CDR3 here is CASRGRDSELKLFF. Written as DNA, the CDR3 is TGTGCCAGCAGGGGCCGGGACAGCGAACTAAAACTGTTTTTT.

This clonotype was observed a handful of times. The chain uses TRBV29-1 and TRBJ2-2, with D perhaps TRBD1 (6 bases). The CDR3 spans 17 residues. The V end lost 0 bases, the J end lost 5 bases, and 19 bases lay between the germline ends. Germline CDR1 reads SQVTM; CDR2 reads ANQGSEA. The CDR3 loop is CSVEDPQGPSLTGELFF. The CDR3 DNA follows: TGCAGCGTTGAAGACCCCCAGGGGCCCTCTTTAACCGGGGAGCTGTTTTTT.

The J gene is TRBJ1-4, the V gene TRBV4-2; 11 nucleotides align to TRBD1. CDR1 and CDR2 from the germline V gene are LGHNA and YNFKEQ. V lost 3 bases to trimming and J lost 8 bases; unmatched junction nucleotides: 5. This CDR3 is built from 15 residues. This chain's CDR3 is CASSQGQGVLEKLFF. DNA of the CDR3: TGTGCCAGCAGCCAGGGACAGGGGGTTTTGGAAAAACTGTTTTTT.